This T cell receptor (beta chain) is drawn from a study of metastatic and nonmetastatic thyroid tumors. Each patient came to thyroid surgery without any prior treatment (of any kind). Ten or more counts support this clone. Looked up from germline, CDR1 is SGHAT and CDR2 is FQNNGV. The length of the CDR3 is 17 residues. Trimming took 3 bases from V and 2 from J; bases not matched to a gene: 10. MiXCR was used by TCRdb to re-call the PCR reads. Found here are 85,000 to 100,000 clones, over 9.5% of them singletons; the top ten hold around 11%. This TCR derives from a female donor with papillary thyroid cancer or a benign thyroid nodule (not recorded which). Some clones in this sample may be carry-over from other donors' samples. Sequenced input: blood. The gene calls are TRBV11-2 and TRBJ2-7; 10 nucleotides match TRBD2. CDR3 sequence reads: CASSLKALAGDTYEQYF. In DNA form, the CDR3 reads TGTGCCAGCAGCTTGAAAGCTCTAGCGGGAGATACCTACGAGCAGTACTTC.